This entry lists 21 T cell receptor beta chains sequenced from one sample in a study of T cell responses to AZD1222 COVID-19 vaccine. Method: immunoSEQ multiplex PCR; TCRdb's copy keeps in-frame clones and lacks some. The data show around 160,000 clones, 85% to 95% seen once. Sample: peripheral blood, taken 28 days after the second AZD1222 dose. The receptors derive from an adult who received the AZD1222 COVID-19 vaccine.

The chain employs TRBV6-5 and TRBJ2-5, with a tentative D call TRBD2 (5 bases). CDR3 length: 13 residues. CDR1 MNHEY and CDR2 SVGAGI come from the germline V gene. V gave up 11 bases and J gave up 1 base, with 14 bases separating them. CDR3 region: CASKLSGQETQYF. CDR3 in DNA: TGTGCCTCAAAATTGAGCGGCCAAGAGACCCAGTACTTC.

The rearrangement links TRBV20-1 to TRBJ2-3, with TRBD2 matching 10 bases. The CDR3 is made up of 15 amino acids. The V gene's germline CDR1 is DFQATT and CDR2 SNEGSKA (reference sequence). V lost 3 bases, J lost 0 bases, and 3 bases stayed unmatched. CDR3 nucleotides: TGCAGTGCTAGTGGACTAGCGGCGAGCACAGATACGCAGTATTTT. This sequence encodes CSASGLAASTDTQYF.

The chain is built from TRBV2 and TRBJ2-1; TRBD2 matches 13 bases. Germline V gene lookup returns CDR1 SNHLY and CDR2 FYNNEI. With V trimmed by 8 bases and J by 7 bases, 11 bases remained unmatched. CDR3 length equals 16 residues. CDR3: CASAYGTSGIKNEQFF. The CDR3 DNA sequence: TGTGCCAGCGCCTATGGGACTAGCGGGATCAAGAATGAGCAGTTCTTC.

The J gene is TRBJ2-5, the V gene TRBV18; the D is unclear. V lost 0 bases to trimming and J lost 4 bases, with 3 bases between them. The CDR3 length is 12 residues. Germline V gene sequence: CDR1 KGHSH, CDR2 LQKENI. DNA for the CDR3: TGTGCCAGCTCACCACCGGCAGAGACCCAGTACTTC. Amino acid sequence: CASSPPAETQYF.

V is TRBV3-1 (or the pseudogene TRBV3-2) and J is TRBJ2-1; D gene ambiguous. V was cut by 4 bases and J by 5 bases, with 3 bases left in between. CDR1 and CDR2 (germline): LGHDT, YNNKEL (reference sequence). The CDR3 totals 11 residues. CDR3: CASSRHNEQFF. Here the CDR3 DNA reads TGTGCCAGCAGCCGTCACAATGAGCAGTTCTTC.

The V call is TRBV4-1, the J call TRBJ2-1; TRBD2 matches 8 bases. Trimming took 0 bases from V and 9 from J; bases not matched to a gene: 7. From germline, CDR1 is MGHRA and CDR2 YSYEKL. The CDR3 is 15 residues long. For the CDR3, the DNA is TGCGCCAGCAGCCAAGACTACTCCGGGGGGGGTGAGCAGTTCTTC. Translating gives CASSQDYSGGGEQFF.

The V and J genes are TRBV7-9 and TRBJ2-5; D is undetermined. V lost 4 bases, J lost 5 bases, and 11 bases lay in between. This CDR3 is built from 13 residues. CDR1 SEHNR and CDR2 FQNEAQ come from the germline V gene (reference sequence). CDR3 coding DNA: TGTGCCAGCAGCTCGAAAGGGCCGGAGACCCAGTACTTC. Translating gives CASSSKGPETQYF.

The gene calls are TRBV11-2 and TRBJ1-6; perhaps TRBD1 as D (5 bases). The CDR3 covers 12 residues. The germline V gene has CDR1 SGHAT and CDR2 FQNNGV. The ends were cut back, 3 bases at V and 14 bases at J, with 11 bases in the middle. The CDR3, as DNA: TGTGCCAGCAGCTTCCGGGACTCCACCCTCCACTTT. Amino acid sequence: CASSFRDSTLHF. The full variable domain, completed using reference TRBV11-2 and TRBJ1-6, is EAGVAQSPRYKIIEKRQSVAFWCNPISGHATLYWYQQILGQGPKLLIQFQNNGVVDDSQLPKDRFSAERLKGVDSTLKIQPAKLEDSAVYLCASSFRDSTLHFGNGTRLTVT.

This chain joins TRBV5-8 and TRBJ1-5, with 10 bases fitting TRBD1. V lost 4 bases and J lost 1; bases outside the gene matches: 2. Germline V CDR1 and CDR2: SGHTS, YDEGEE. The CDR3 is 15 residues long. For the CDR3, the DNA is TGTGCCAGCAGCAGGGACAGGGGAAGCAATCAGCCCCAGCATTTT. It is translated as CASSRDRGSNQPQHF.

The CDR3 protein is CASNLQGIDGYTF. The CDR3 coding sequence is TGTGCCAGCAACCTACAGGGAATTGATGGCTACACCTTC. V is TRBV28 and J is TRBJ1-2; D is perhaps TRBD1 (6 bases). V was pared by 7 bases and J by 6 bases, with 15 bases between. CDR1 and CDR2 (germline): MDHEN, SYDVKM. The CDR3 loop spans 13 amino acids.

The V call is TRBV7-9, the J call TRBJ2-7; D remains unclear. Germline CDR1 reads SEHNR; CDR2 reads FQNEAQ (reference sequence). There are 15 residues in the CDR3. With 5 bases removed from V and 4 bases from J, the gap between germline ends came to 18 bases. The DNA of the CDR3 is TGTGCCAGCAGCCCCTTCGATGGAACCGGATACGAGCAGTACTTC. It specifies CASSPFDGTGYEQYF. Looking up the rest from reference TRBV7-9 and TRBJ2-7 gives the full variable domain: DTGVSQNPRHKITKRGQNVTFRCDPISEHNRLYWYRQTLGQGPEFLTYFQNEAQLEKSRLLSDRFSAERPKGSFSTLEIQRTEQGDSAMYLCASSPFDGTGYEQYFGPGTRLTVT.

The chain is built from TRBV5-5 and TRBJ1-1; TRBD1 agrees at 7 bases. The CDR3 loop spans 15 amino acids. Germline CDR1 SGHKS, CDR2 YYEKEE (reference sequence). V was clipped by 4 bases and J by 0 bases; unmatched bases: 6. CDR3 DNA sequence: TGTGCCAGCAGCAGGGGGCCGGACATGAACACTGAAGCTTTCTTT. Protein sequence: CASSRGPDMNTEAFF.

The chain combines TRBV7-9 with TRBJ2-1; 12 bases are shared with TRBD2. The CDR3 totals 17 residues. Germline V gives CDR1 SEHNR, CDR2 FQNEAQ (reference sequence). The V gene end was trimmed by 1 base and the J gene end by 8 bases; junction bases not matched to a gene: 9. CDR3 bases: TGTGCCAGCAGCTTAGGACTAGCGGGAGAGGGGGAGCATGAGCAGTTCTTC. Translated: CASSLGLAGEGEHEQFF.

The chain uses TRBV5-1 and TRBJ2-7, with 8 positions matching TRBD2. J gave up 2 bases and V 2 bases, and 3 bases lay outside the gene matches. From germline, CDR1 is SGHRS and CDR2 YFSETQ. This CDR3 spans 14 amino acids. CDR3 sequence reads: CASSLGGRTYEQYF. For the CDR3, the DNA is TGCGCCAGCAGCTTAGGCGGGAGGACCTACGAGCAGTACTTC.

V usage is TRBV19 and J usage is TRBJ2-7, with 8 bases identical to TRBD1. This CDR3 comprises 12 residues. V lost 6 bases, J lost 5 bases, and 3 bases stayed unmatched. Germline V gene sequence: CDR1 LNHDA, CDR2 SQIVND (reference sequence). The CDR3 DNA reads TGTGCCAGTAGGGCAGGGGGCCACGAGCAGTACTTC. This translates into CASRAGGHEQYF. The complete variable domain, with remaining parts taken from reference TRBV19 and TRBJ2-7, reads DGGITQSPKYLFRKEGQNVTLSCEQNLNHDAMYWYRQDPGQGLRLIYYSQIVNDFQKGDIAEGYSVSREKKESFPLTVTSAQKNPTAFYLCASRAGGHEQYFGPGTRLTVT.

V is TRBV7-2 and J is TRBJ1-1; 7 nucleotides agree with TRBD1. Trimming at V came to 2 bases and at J to 8 bases, leaving 8 bases not matched to a gene. CDR3 length equals 14 residues. CDR1 and CDR2 (germline): SGHTA, FQGNSA. CDR3 residues: CASSLTTGRAEAFF. CDR3 nucleotide sequence: TGTGCCAGCAGCTTAACGACAGGGAGGGCCGAAGCTTTCTTT.

The CDR3 nucleotides are TGTGCCAGTAGTATGGGGGTGGCTAGCGGGCCCCCGTGGGGTGAGCAGTTCTTC. This translates into CASSMGVASGPPWGEQFF. This chain joins TRBV19 and TRBJ2-1; 8 nucleotides agree with TRBD2. Losses at the gene ends were 3 bases for V and 9 bases for J; bases not matched to a gene: 19. The CDR3 totals 18 residues. Germline V gene sequence: CDR1 LNHDA, CDR2 SQIVND (reference sequence).

The count of this clone is one. The rearrangement uses TRBV19 and TRBJ2-3; D is perhaps TRBD2 (6 bases). The CDR3 spans 15 residues. V shed 8 bases and J shed 2 bases, with 17 bases lying between them. CDR1 and CDR2 from the germline V gene are LNHDA and SQIVND (reference sequence). CDR3 sequence: CASGPTGDSTDTQYF. CDR3 coding DNA: TGTGCCAGTGGACCTACGGGGGATTCCACAGATACGCAGTATTTT.

In this sample, this clone turned up once. The J gene is TRBJ2-7, the V gene TRBV27; TRBD1 matches 7 bases. This CDR3 is 14 amino acids long. CDR1 is MNHEY and CDR2 is SMNVEV in the germline V gene (reference sequence). Unmatched junction bases numbered 9, after V lost 7 bases and J lost 3 bases. CDR3 region: CASTWGTASYEQYF. CDR3 coding DNA: TGTGCCAGCACATGGGGGACAGCCAGCTACGAGCAGTACTTC.

V and J are TRBV2 and TRBJ2-7; a weak D match, TRBD1 (5 bases). Trimming stripped 3 bases from V and 5 bases from J, with 14 bases between. CDR1 is SNHLY and CDR2 is FYNNEI in the germline V gene. This CDR3 has 14 residues. The CDR3 region is CASSEARVRDEQYF. The CDR3, as DNA: TGTGCCAGCAGTGAGGCCAGGGTCAGGGACGAGCAGTACTTC.

This chain uses TRBV11-2 with TRBJ2-1; D call uncertain. Trimming pared 4 bases from V and 13 bases from J, leaving 8 bases between. The CDR3 extends over 10 amino acids. Germline V CDR1 and CDR2: SGHAT, FQNNGV. CDR3: CASSSVLQFF. CDR3 bases: TGTGCCAGCAGCTCTGTCCTACAGTTCTTC.